This T cell receptor (beta chain) appears in the sequencing data of a study of identical twins. General observations from the study: While abundant cord blood beta clonotypes carried fewer insertions, memory repertoires showed no such pattern.

This clonotype came up a few times. Its antigen is not identified. Via MiXCR, TCRdb re-called the 5' RACE reads, giving one row per CDR3 protein. The repertoire holds about 220,000 distinct CDR3 sequences, with under 8.5% as singletons. This sample also belongs to another study, concerning T cells expressing NK-cell markers.

What was sequenced was CD8+ T cells sorted from blood. The sequence came from a woman younger than 30 in good health.

CDR3: CASSLGTSGMGTDTQYF. In DNA form, the CDR3 reads TGCGCCAGCAGCTTGGGTACTAGCGGCATGGGCACAGATACGCAGTATTTT. The V call is TRBV5-1, the J call TRBJ2-3; 8 bases agree with TRBD2. V was clipped by 0 bases and J by 1 base; unmatched bases: 7. Germline CDR1 is SGHRS and CDR2 is YFSETQ. CDR3 size: 17 residues. Variable domain in full (rest from reference TRBV5-1 and TRBJ2-3): KAGVTQTPRYLIKTRGQQVTLSCSPISGHRSVSWYQQTPGQGLQFLFEYFSETQRNKGNFPGRFSGRQFSNSRSEMNVSTLELGDSALYLCASSLGTSGMGTDTQYFGPGTRLTVL.